The sample holds many counts of the clone carrying this T cell receptor beta chain. Antigen unknown. TCRdb used MiXCR to reprocess the reads, holding one entry per CDR3 protein. The sample lists about 680,000 distinct CDR3 sequences; 20% to 25% were seen once. The sample comes from a study of T cell repertoires in cytomegalovirus infection. Study results and limitations: Dominating the ex vivo response were TCR beta clonotypes that were CMV-specific and HLA-C-restricted.

V was clipped by 6 bases and J by 1 base; unmatched bases: 2. The CDR3 runs to 14 residues. CDR1 MDHEN and CDR2 SYDVKM come from the germline V gene. The chain joins TRBV28 to TRBJ1-5; 8 positions match TRBD1. The receptor's source is a human donor in good health (CMV status not recorded). Some clones in this sample may be carry-over from other donors' samples. Sequenced: CD8+ T cells from PBMCs. CDR3 protein: CASRGTGSNQPQHF. The CDR3 nucleotides are TGTGCCAGCAGAGGGACAGGAAGCAATCAGCCCCAGCATTTT.